A selection of T cell receptor beta chains follows, all from one sample in a study of cytomegalovirus exposure and HLA in healthy donors. Data came from immunoSEQ multiplex PCR; TCRdb stores just in-frame clones and leaves some out. Of roughly 150,000 clones detected, 75% appear once; the ten largest clones hold around 7%. Source material: PBMCs. The receptors shown here come from a man younger than 40 in good health and CMV-seronegative. The CDR3 runs from the conserved cysteine through the conserved F or W. A D gene is named only where the DNA matches it firmly. Not every row has a clone size; where given, it reads once, few, many or a size class.

clone_size: .
j_call: TRBJ1-5
d_call: TRBD1
v_call: TRBV19
cdr3_nt: TGTGCCAGTAGTTCCGGACAGGCCGCCGGTCAGCCCCAGCATTTT
cdr3_aa: CASSSGQAAGQPQHF

clone_size: .
j_call: TRBJ1-1
d_call: TRBD1
v_call: TRBV28
cdr3_nt: TGTGCCAGTTTAGACAGGGGGAACACTGAAGCTTTCTTT
cdr3_aa: CASLDRGNTEAFF

clone_size: .
j_call: TRBJ1-4
d_call: TRBD1
v_call: TRBV7-9
cdr3_nt: TGTGCCAGCAGCTTAAGGGGACAGGGTAGTGAAAAACTGTTTTTT
cdr3_aa: CASSLRGQGSEKLFF

clone_size: .
j_call: TRBJ2-7
d_call: TRBD1
v_call: TRBV25-1
cdr3_nt: TGTGCCAGCTCGAGGGGACAGGGGATAAGGGAGCAGTACTTC
cdr3_aa: CASSRGQGIREQYF

clone_size: few
j_call: TRBJ2-5
d_call: .
v_call: TRBV27
cdr3_nt: TGTGCCAGCAGTTTAAGCGGAGAGGAGACCCAGTACTTC
cdr3_aa: CASSLSGEETQYF

clone_size: once
j_call: TRBJ2-7
d_call: TRBD2
v_call: TRBV7-8
cdr3_nt: TGTGCCAGCAGCATATACCCCCCCGGGACTAGGTCCTCCTACGAGCAGTACTTC
cdr3_aa: CASSIYPPGTRSSYEQYF

clone_size: .
j_call: TRBJ1-2
d_call: TRBD1
v_call: TRBV5-1
cdr3_nt: TGCGCCAGCAGACCGACAGGGGGCGCCGGTGGCTACACCTTC
cdr3_aa: CASRPTGGAGGYTF

clone_size: .
j_call: TRBJ2-3
d_call: TRBD2
v_call: TRBV7-9
cdr3_nt: TGTGCCAGCAGCTTAGGACTTTTTAGCGGGGGCCAGACAGATACGCAGTATTTT
cdr3_aa: CASSLGLFSGGQTDTQYF

clone_size: .
j_call: TRBJ2-1
d_call: TRBD2
v_call: TRBV28
cdr3_nt: TGTGCCAGCGCACCGACTAGCGGGAGGATCGGACCTGAGCAGTTCTTC
cdr3_aa: CASAPTSGRIGPEQFF

clone_size: .
j_call: TRBJ2-7
d_call: .
v_call: TRBV14
cdr3_nt: TGTGCCAGCAGCCAAACGATTAGTCAAGACAAGGACGAGCAGTACTTC
cdr3_aa: CASSQTISQDKDEQYF

clone_size: .
j_call: TRBJ1-2
d_call: .
v_call: TRBV19
cdr3_nt: TGTGCCAGTAACAGGCTTTCGGGTGATGGCTACACCTTC
cdr3_aa: CASNRLSGDGYTF

clone_size: .
j_call: TRBJ2-2
d_call: .
v_call: TRBV7-3
cdr3_nt: TGTGCCAGCAGCTTATCGTATACCGGGGAGCTGTTTTTT
cdr3_aa: CASSLSYTGELFF

clone_size: few
j_call: TRBJ2-1
d_call: .
v_call: TRBV27
cdr3_nt: TGTGCCAGCAGTTTAGCGGGGCGGGGTTCCTACAATGAGCAGTTCTTC
cdr3_aa: CASSLAGRGSYNEQFF

clone_size: .
j_call: TRBJ2-2
d_call: .
v_call: TRBV6-5
cdr3_nt: TGTGCCAGCACTGAGGACACCGGGGAGCTGTTTTTT
cdr3_aa: CASTEDTGELFF

clone_size: .
j_call: TRBJ1-2
d_call: .
v_call: TRBV19
cdr3_nt: TGTGCCAGTAGTATGCAGGGGCGCATATCCTATGGCTACACCTTC
cdr3_aa: CASSMQGRISYGYTF

clone_size: .
j_call: TRBJ2-7
d_call: TRBD2
v_call: TRBV27
cdr3_nt: TGTGCCAGCAGTATGGGACTAGCGGGGGGAATCTACGAGCAGTACTTC
cdr3_aa: CASSMGLAGGIYEQYF

clone_size: few
j_call: TRBJ2-3
d_call: .
v_call: TRBV19
cdr3_nt: TGTGCCAGTAGTTCCGGGGGGCGGGGTCGAAGATATTTT
cdr3_aa: CASSSGGRGRRYF

clone_size: .
j_call: TRBJ2-1
d_call: TRBD2
v_call: TRBV5-5
cdr3_nt: TGTGCCAGCAGCGTCCAGGGACTAGCGGGAAACAATGAGCAGTTCTTC
cdr3_aa: CASSVQGLAGNNEQFF

clone_size: .
j_call: TRBJ2-1
d_call: .
v_call: TRBV27
cdr3_nt: TGTGCCAGCAACCGTAGCCCAGGGAAGAATGAGCAGTTCTTC
cdr3_aa: CASNRSPGKNEQFF

clone_size: .
j_call: TRBJ2-2
d_call: TRBD1
v_call: TRBV6-6
cdr3_nt: TGTGCCAGCAGCTCACAGGGGGCCGGGGAGCTGTTTTTT
cdr3_aa: CASSSQGAGELFF

clone_size: .
j_call: TRBJ2-5
d_call: .
v_call: TRBV15
cdr3_nt: TGTGCCACCAGCAGATCCGCTAGCGAACAGACCCAGTACTTC
cdr3_aa: CATSRSASEQTQYF

clone_size: .
j_call: TRBJ2-1
d_call: TRBD1
v_call: TRBV6-5
cdr3_nt: TGTGCCAGCAGTGACGGACAGGGGGCTGGTGAGCAGTTCTTC
cdr3_aa: CASSDGQGAGEQFF

clone_size: .
j_call: TRBJ2-1
d_call: TRBD2
v_call: TRBV19
cdr3_nt: TGTGCCACCCGGGGGGAGGAAGGGAGAGGGCAGTTCTTC
cdr3_aa: CATRGEEGRGQFF

clone_size: .
j_call: TRBJ1-5
d_call: .
v_call: TRBV7-8
cdr3_nt: TGTGCCAGCAGCGCCGGGGGGGCTAATGGCAATCAGCCCCAGCATTTT
cdr3_aa: CASSAGGANGNQPQHF

clone_size: few
j_call: TRBJ1-5
d_call: .
v_call: TRBV5-6
cdr3_nt: TGTGCCAGCAGCTTGGGTCGGCAGCCCCAGCATTTT
cdr3_aa: CASSLGRQPQHF

clone_size: .
j_call: TRBJ1-2
d_call: .
v_call: TRBV6-1
cdr3_nt: TGTGCCAGCAGTGGGTTTGGAGACTATGGCTACACCTTC
cdr3_aa: CASSGFGDYGYTF

clone_size: .
j_call: TRBJ1-5
d_call: .
v_call: TRBV19
cdr3_nt: TGTGCCAGTAGTAGTACAGGGAACCTGCAGCCCCAGCATTTT
cdr3_aa: CASSSTGNLQPQHF

clone_size: .
j_call: TRBJ2-7
d_call: .
v_call: TRBV5-4
cdr3_nt: TGTGCCAGCAGCTTGGGTCAGGGCTTAACCTACGAGCAGTACTTC
cdr3_aa: CASSLGQGLTYEQYF

clone_size: .
j_call: TRBJ1-4
d_call: TRBD1
v_call: TRBV5-4
cdr3_nt: TGTGCCAGCAGCGCTTCGGGACAGGGGGCTGAAAAACTGTTTTTT
cdr3_aa: CASSASGQGAEKLFF

clone_size: .
j_call: TRBJ2-7
d_call: TRBD1
v_call: TRBV5-4
cdr3_nt: TGTGCCAGCAGCTGGGGACGGACAGGGGCCTACGAGCAGTACTTC
cdr3_aa: CASSWGRTGAYEQYF

clone_size: .
j_call: TRBJ2-5
d_call: TRBD1
v_call: TRBV7-2
cdr3_nt: TGTGCCAGCAGCTTTAACAGGGGCCAAGAGACCCAGTACTTC
cdr3_aa: CASSFNRGQETQYF

clone_size: few
j_call: TRBJ2-1
d_call: TRBD2
v_call: TRBV5-1
cdr3_nt: TGCGCCAGCAGCTTGTCAGCGGGGGGTTACAATGAGCAGTTCTTC
cdr3_aa: CASSLSAGGYNEQFF

clone_size: .
j_call: TRBJ1-2
d_call: .
v_call: TRBV6-6
cdr3_nt: TGTGCCAGCATGACCGCACAGGGCTACTATGGCTACACCTTC
cdr3_aa: CASMTAQGYYGYTF

clone_size: .
j_call: TRBJ2-7
d_call: TRBD2
v_call: TRBV29-1
cdr3_nt: TGCAGCGTTTGGCTAGCGGGAGTAGGCTCGTACGAGCAGTACTTC
cdr3_aa: CSVWLAGVGSYEQYF

clone_size: .
j_call: TRBJ1-2
d_call: TRBD1
v_call: TRBV7-9
cdr3_nt: TGTGCCAGCAGCTCCGCCGGCTCAGACAGGGGGGCTGGCTACACCTTC
cdr3_aa: CASSSAGSDRGAGYTF

clone_size: .
j_call: TRBJ2-5
d_call: .
v_call: TRBV19
cdr3_nt: TGTGCCAGTACTCCAGACGGGATCCAAGAGACCCAGTACTTC
cdr3_aa: CASTPDGIQETQYF

clone_size: few
j_call: TRBJ1-2
d_call: TRBD1
v_call: TRBV7-2
cdr3_nt: TGTGCCAGCAGCCAGGGGGGCGGCTACACCTTC
cdr3_aa: CASSQGGGYTF

clone_size: .
j_call: TRBJ1-5
d_call: .
v_call: TRBV4-2
cdr3_nt: TGTGCCAGCAGCCAGGAGGAGAAGTTTACTCAGCCCCAGCATTTT
cdr3_aa: CASSQEEKFTQPQHF

clone_size: .
j_call: TRBJ1-1
d_call: .
v_call: TRBV7-3
cdr3_nt: TGTGCCAGCAGTTCCTCCCCAGGGGCGAACACTGAAGCTTTCTTT
cdr3_aa: CASSSSPGANTEAFF

clone_size: few
j_call: TRBJ1-2
d_call: .
v_call: TRBV28
cdr3_nt: TGTGCCAGCAGTTTAGTACAGATACAGTATGGCTACACCTTC
cdr3_aa: CASSLVQIQYGYTF

clone_size: few
j_call: TRBJ1-2
d_call: TRBD1
v_call: TRBV4-1
cdr3_nt: TGCGCCAGCAGCCCAGACAGGGGAAACTATGGCTACACCTTC
cdr3_aa: CASSPDRGNYGYTF

clone_size: few
j_call: TRBJ2-1
d_call: .
v_call: TRBV6-1
cdr3_nt: TGTGCCAGCAGTGAAAGGAGCGTCCCCTACAATGAGCAGTTCTTC
cdr3_aa: CASSERSVPYNEQFF

clone_size: few
j_call: TRBJ2-7
d_call: TRBD2
v_call: TRBV7-2
cdr3_nt: TGTGCCAGCAGCTTAGCAGAAGGAGGGGCGGGGGATTCCTACGAGCAGTACTTC
cdr3_aa: CASSLAEGGAGDSYEQYF

clone_size: .
j_call: TRBJ2-7
d_call: .
v_call: TRBV4-1
cdr3_nt: TGCGCCAGCAGCCTCGCCCCGACAGACCCTGCTTCCTACGAGCAGTACTTC
cdr3_aa: CASSLAPTDPASYEQYF

clone_size: .
j_call: TRBJ2-7
d_call: TRBD2
v_call: TRBV9
cdr3_nt: TGTGCCAGCAGCCCCTTCGCAGCGGGAGGGACCTACGAGCAGTACTTC
cdr3_aa: CASSPFAAGGTYEQYF

clone_size: once
j_call: TRBJ2-7
d_call: TRBD1
v_call: TRBV7-9
cdr3_nt: TGTGCCAGCAGCCCAAGGGACAGGGAATATACCTACGAGCAGTACTTC
cdr3_aa: CASSPRDREYTYEQYF

clone_size: once
j_call: TRBJ1-3
d_call: .
v_call: TRBV6-6
cdr3_nt: TGTGCCAGCAGTTACGGCAGGGCTGGAAACACCATATATTTT
cdr3_aa: CASSYGRAGNTIYF

clone_size: .
j_call: TRBJ1-1
d_call: .
v_call: TRBV5-1
cdr3_nt: TGCGCCAGCAGCCCAATGGGAGGGAACACTGAAGCTTTCTTT
cdr3_aa: CASSPMGGNTEAFF

clone_size: few
j_call: TRBJ2-3
d_call: TRBD1
v_call: TRBV19
cdr3_nt: TGTGCCACCGCCGACAGGGGTCGAGGGAGCACAGATACGCAGTATTTT
cdr3_aa: CATADRGRGSTDTQYF

clone_size: .
j_call: TRBJ2-3
d_call: TRBD2
v_call: TRBV6-5
cdr3_nt: TGTGCCAGCAGTTGGACTAGCGGGGGCACAGATACGCAGTATTTT
cdr3_aa: CASSWTSGGTDTQYF

clone_size: .
j_call: TRBJ2-3
d_call: .
v_call: TRBV28
cdr3_nt: TGTGCCAGCAGTTCTCGAGGGACAGATACGCAGTATTTT
cdr3_aa: CASSSRGTDTQYF

clone_size: .
j_call: TRBJ1-2
d_call: TRBD1
v_call: TRBV15
cdr3_nt: TGTGCCACCGGGGACACAGGGGATCGCGACTATGGCTACACCTTC
cdr3_aa: CATGDTGDRDYGYTF

clone_size: few
j_call: TRBJ2-5
d_call: .
v_call: TRBV9
cdr3_nt: TGTGCCAGCAGCCCCGCAGGGTTCATAGAGACCCAGTACTTC
cdr3_aa: CASSPAGFIETQYF

clone_size: .
j_call: TRBJ2-7
d_call: TRBD1
v_call: TRBV9
cdr3_nt: TGTGCCAGCAGCGGTGACAGGGGGCACTACGAGCAGTACTTC
cdr3_aa: CASSGDRGHYEQYF

clone_size: .
j_call: TRBJ2-7
d_call: .
v_call: TRBV9
cdr3_nt: TGTGCCAGCAGCACCCCCGGGAAGCCTTACGAGCAGTACTTC
cdr3_aa: CASSTPGKPYEQYF